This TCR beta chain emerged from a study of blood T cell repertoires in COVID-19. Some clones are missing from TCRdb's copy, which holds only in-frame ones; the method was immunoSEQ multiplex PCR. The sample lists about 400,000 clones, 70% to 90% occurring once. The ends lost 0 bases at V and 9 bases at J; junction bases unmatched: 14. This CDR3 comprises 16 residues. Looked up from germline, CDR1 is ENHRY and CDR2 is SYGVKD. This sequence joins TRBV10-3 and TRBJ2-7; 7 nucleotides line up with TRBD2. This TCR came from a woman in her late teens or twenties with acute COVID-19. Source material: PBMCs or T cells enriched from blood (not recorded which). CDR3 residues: CAISESNGRLPFGQYF. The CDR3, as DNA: TGTGCCATCAGTGAGTCGAACGGGAGGCTCCCCTTTGGGCAGTACTTC.